This passage covers 27 T cell receptor beta chains from one sample sequenced in a study of cytomegalovirus exposure and HLA in healthy donors. The PCR used 60 Vbeta and 13 Jbeta primers. Clones were sequenced by immunoSEQ multiplex PCR, and TCRdb holds only the in-frame ones, with some missing. The sample lists under 150,000 clones, 60% to 85% seen once, with approximately 1.8% in the top ten. Sequenced material: PBMCs. Every receptor here comes from a middle-aged woman in good health and CMV-seronegative.

The rearrangement links TRBV7-2 to TRBJ2-3; D perhaps matches TRBD1 (5 bases). Trimming cost V 0 bases and J 9 bases, with 10 bases left between them. Germline V gene sequence: CDR1 SGHTA, CDR2 FQGNSA. The length of the CDR3 is 13 residues. The DNA of the CDR3 is TGTGCCAGCAGCTTAGCCCCCCCAGGGACGCAGTATTTT. This codes for CASSLAPPGTQYF.

The gene calls are TRBV6-1 and TRBJ1-1; no reliable D call. Between the trimmed V and J ends, which lost 6 bases and 9 bases, there was a span of 8 bases. The germline gives CDR1 MNHNS, CDR2 SASEGT. CDR3 length: 10 residues. The CDR3, as DNA: TGTGCCAGCAGGCAGTATCAAGCTTTCTTT. Encoded protein: CASRQYQAFF.

The rearrangement uses TRBV6-1 and TRBJ2-1; D perhaps matches TRBD1 (7 bases). With 4 bases removed from V and 0 bases from J, the gap between germline ends came to 10 bases. In germline, CDR1 is MNHNS, CDR2 SASEGT. CDR3 length: 15 residues. CDR3 DNA sequence: TGTGCCAGCAGTGGACAGGGACTCTCCTACAATGAGCAGTTCTTC. Translation: CASSGQGLSYNEQFF.

The chain uses TRBV5-6 and TRBJ1-1, with D uncertain. The CDR3 length is 13 residues. Germline CDR1 reads SGHDT; CDR2 reads YYEEEE. Trimming took 0 bases from V and 11 from J, leaving 14 bases between them. CDR3 bases: TGTGCCAGCAGCTTGGGGCGGCCCGGTCGGGCTTTCTTT. It translates to CASSLGRPGRAFF.

This chain joins TRBV28 and TRBJ2-7; 12 bases align to TRBD1. The V and J ends lost 6 bases and 3 bases, in that order; junction bases with no gene match: 3. This CDR3 has 14 amino acids. Germline CDR1 is MDHEN and CDR2 is SYDVKM. CDR3 sequence reads: CASRGQGASYEQYF. CDR3 in DNA: TGTGCCAGCAGGGGACAGGGGGCGAGCTACGAGCAGTACTTC.

Written as DNA, the CDR3 is TGTGCCAGCAGTGAAGCTACAGGGGGAGTCTATGGCTACACCTTC. Protein product: CASSEATGGVYGYTF. V and J are TRBV6-1 and TRBJ1-2; 8 bases match TRBD1. The V gene end was trimmed by 0 bases and the J gene end by 4 bases; junction bases not matched to a gene: 4. This CDR3 spans 15 amino acids. CDR1 and CDR2 (germline): MNHNS, SASEGT.

The chain has TRBV14 and TRBJ1-2; TRBD1 is a possible D gene (6 bases). CDR1 SGHDN and CDR2 FVKESK come from the germline V gene. This CDR3 is built from 14 residues. Trimming stripped 4 bases from V and 4 bases from J, with 13 bases between. CDR3 sequence reads: CASSPAGAFYGYTF. In DNA, the CDR3 is TGTGCCAGCAGCCCGGCAGGGGCCTTCTATGGCTACACCTTC. The whole variable domain, remainder taken from reference TRBV14 and TRBJ1-2, is EAGVTQFPSHSVIEKGQTVTLRCDPISGHDNLYWYRRVMGKEIKFLLHFVKESKQDESGMPNNRFLAERTGGTYSTLKVQPAELEDSGVYFCASSPAGAFYGYTFGSGTRLTVV.

The V and J genes are TRBV29-1 and TRBJ2-7; 10 bases line up with TRBD1. V was pared by 6 bases and J by 2 bases, with 4 bases of the junction left unmatched. The CDR3 loop spans 13 amino acids. Germline values: CDR1 SQVTM, CDR2 ANQGSEA. The CDR3 here is CSVFGTGAYEQYF. CDR3 bases: TGCAGCGTCTTTGGGACAGGGGCCTACGAGCAGTACTTC.

The V and J genes are TRBV7-8 and TRBJ1-6; D is possibly TRBD1 (6 bases). Germline V gene data show CDR1 as SGHVS and CDR2 as FQNEAQ. This CDR3 has 15 amino acids. Trimming removed 6 bases at V and 7 bases at J, with 16 bases between. The CDR3: CASSSRGQWNSPLHF. CDR3 in DNA: TGTGCCAGCAGTTCAAGGGGACAATGGAATTCACCCCTCCACTTT. Filled out from reference TRBV7-8 and TRBJ1-6, the complete variable domain reads GAGVSQSPRYKVAKRGQDVALRCDPISGHVSLFWYQQALGQGPEFLTYFQNEAQLDKSGLPSDRFFAERPEGSVSTLKIQRTQQEDSAVYLCASSSRGQWNSPLHFGNGTRLTVT.

The chain is built from TRBV4-2 and TRBJ1-4; D unclear. CDR3 length: 15 residues. The ends were cut back, 0 bases at V and 5 bases at J, with 10 bases in the middle. CDR1 is LGHNA, CDR2 YNFKEQ, per germline. The chain's CDR3 is CASSQEESENEKLFF. The DNA of the CDR3 is TGTGCCAGCAGCCAAGAGGAGTCAGAGAATGAAAAACTGTTTTTT.

The chain employs TRBV19 and TRBJ2-1, with 7 positions matching TRBD2. The CDR3 length is 15 residues. Per germline, CDR1 LNHDA and CDR2 SQIVND (reference sequence). V dropped 3 bases and J dropped 4; count of bases not matched to a gene: 6. Here the CDR3 reads CASSMTGGLYNEQFF. The CDR3 DNA sequence: TGTGCCAGTAGTATGACGGGGGGACTTTACAATGAGCAGTTCTTC.

This chain links TRBV14 with TRBJ2-1, with 9 bases that match TRBD2. Germline assignment: CDR1 SGHDN and CDR2 FVKESK. This CDR3 has 15 amino acids. The trim removed 2 bases at V and 4 bases at J, leaving 3 bases unmatched. The CDR3 spells CASSQIAGAYNEQFF. In nucleotides, the CDR3 is TGTGCCAGCAGCCAAATAGCGGGAGCTTACAATGAGCAGTTCTTC.

The chain joins TRBV30 to TRBJ2-1; D is ambiguous. Trimming cost V 0 bases and J 10 bases, with 10 bases left between them. Looked up from germline, CDR1 is GTSNPN and CDR2 is SVGIG (reference sequence). CDR3 length equals 12 residues. CDR3 in amino acids: CAWSVRLGEQFF. DNA of the CDR3: TGTGCCTGGAGTGTACGGCTAGGAGAGCAGTTCTTC.

This clone was seen only once. Germline and junction disagree at one end, which may indicate a read error. This chain connects TRBV7-9 to TRBJ2-7; D is possibly TRBD1 (5 bases). The CDR3 length is 13 residues. CDR1 and CDR2 from the germline V gene are SEHNR and FQNEAQ (reference sequence). The CDR3 region is CSSSSQTAYEQYF. The CDR3 DNA reads TGTTCCAGCAGCTCCCAGACAGCCTACGAGCAGTACTTC.

This rearrangement joins TRBV18 to TRBJ1-5; possibly TRBD1 for D (5 bases). From germline, CDR1 is KGHSH and CDR2 LQKENI. The CDR3 is 16 amino acids. V lost 4 bases and J lost 0, with 13 bases in between. CDR3 nucleotides: TGTGCCAGCTCACGTATGGGGGGATTTAGCAATCAGCCCCAGCATTTT. This encodes CASSRMGGFSNQPQHF.

V gene TRBV15 combines with J gene TRBJ2-1, with a possible D match to TRBD2 (6 bases). V was clipped by 1 base and J by 1 base, with 11 bases between them. Germline lookup yields CDR1 LNHNV and CDR2 YYDKDF (reference sequence). The CDR3 runs to 16 residues. The CDR3 is CATSRGNGLSYNEQFF. The CDR3 DNA reads as TGTGCCACCAGCAGAGGAAACGGACTATCCTACAATGAGCAGTTCTTC.

This chain links TRBV7-3 with TRBJ2-1; 13 bases map to TRBD2. V was pared by 5 bases and J by 7 bases, with 5 bases of the junction left unmatched. This CDR3 is built from 15 residues. Germline assignment: CDR1 SGHTA and CDR2 FQGTGA. The DNA for the CDR3 is TGTGCCAGCAGCGGTACTAGCGGGAGGGCTAATGAGCAGTTCTTC. Amino acid sequence: CASSGTSGRANEQFF.

In DNA, the CDR3 is TGTGCCAGCAGTGAACAGGGGGCTGAAGCTTTCTTT. Amino acid sequence: CASSEQGAEAFF. This chain links TRBV2 with TRBJ1-1, with 7 positions matching TRBD1. Germline V gene sequence: CDR1 SNHLY, CDR2 FYNNEI. CDR3 size: 12 residues. V lost 2 bases, J lost 6 bases, and 0 bases stayed unmatched.

The rearrangement joins TRBV11-2 to TRBJ1-1; 9 bases line up with TRBD1. Per the germline V gene, CDR1 is SGHAT and CDR2 is FQNNGV. The CDR3 sequence is 14 residues long. The ends lost 5 bases at V and 12 bases at J; junction bases unmatched: 13. CDR3 amino acids: CASSHTSGTGPSFF. The CDR3 region has the DNA TGTGCCAGCAGCCACACCTCCGGGACAGGGCCGTCTTTCTTT.

The chain has TRBV5-1 and TRBJ2-2; 10 bases fit TRBD2. J gave up 6 bases and V 3 bases, and 5 bases lay outside the gene matches. Germline-derived CDR1 and CDR2 are SGHRS and YFSETQ. The CDR3 is 15 residues long. The CDR3, as DNA: TGCGCCAGCAGCTCTCTAGCGGGAGCATCCGGGGAGCTGTTTTTT. Its translation: CASSSLAGASGELFF.

V gene TRBV11-2 combines with J gene TRBJ1-1; 7 bases match TRBD1. The ends lost 0 bases at V and 11 bases at J; junction bases unmatched: 6. The CDR3 spans 13 residues. Germline CDR1 reads SGHAT; CDR2 reads FQNNGV. The CDR3 DNA reads as TGTGCCAGCAGCTTAGATGACAGGGTTGGGGCTTTCTTT. It encodes CASSLDDRVGAFF.

J is TRBJ2-7 and V is TRBV6-1; 9 positions match TRBD1. Trimming cost V 7 bases and J 7 bases; bases outside gene matches: 11. This CDR3 region has 14 residues. Germline values: CDR1 MNHNS, CDR2 SASEGT. In DNA form, the CDR3 reads TGTGCCAGCATCCCGTCCACAGGGGGCGGGGAGCAGTACTTC. It codes for CASIPSTGGGEQYF.

V usage is TRBV2 and J usage is TRBJ2-7; TRBD2 agrees at 8 bases. The CDR3 runs 12 residues. V dropped 6 bases and J dropped 6; count of bases not matched to a gene: 4. Germline V gene lookup returns CDR1 SNHLY and CDR2 FYNNEI. CDR3 sequence (DNA): TGTGCCAGCAGGACTAGCGAGGCCGAGCAGTACTTC. Translation: CASRTSEAEQYF.

This clone was found once. The chain carries TRBV7-9 and TRBJ2-1; 9 bases are shared with TRBD2. Germline V gives CDR1 SEHNR, CDR2 FQNEAQ (reference sequence). V lost 4 bases to trimming and J lost 3 bases; unmatched junction nucleotides: 10. There are 17 residues in the CDR3. The CDR3 loop is CASSSAGGHAIYNEQFF. DNA for the CDR3: TGTGCCAGCAGCTCCGCGGGGGGGCATGCTATCTACAATGAGCAGTTCTTC.

The chain employs TRBV5-5 and TRBJ2-7; TRBD1 is a possible D gene (6 bases). V gave up 8 bases and J gave up 1 base, with 16 bases separating them. CDR1 SGHKS and CDR2 YYEKEE come from the germline V gene (reference sequence). The CDR3 spans 14 residues. The CDR3 nucleotides read TGTGCCAGGGGTACAGGGAAGCCTTCCTACGAGCAGTACTTC. It encodes CARGTGKPSYEQYF.

The CDR3: CASSYGRGPHDTQYF. CDR3 nucleotide sequence: TGTGCCAGCAGTTACGGGCGGGGGCCCCACGATACGCAGTATTTT. V and J are TRBV6-5 and TRBJ2-3; D might be TRBD2 (7 bases). Germline V CDR1 and CDR2: MNHEY, SVGAGI. Trimming shortened V by 2 bases and J by 6 bases, and 15 bases separated the two germline ends. The CDR3 is 15 residues long.

The V gene is TRBV18, the J gene TRBJ1-5, with 8 bases matching TRBD1. The V gene end was trimmed by 6 bases and the J gene end by 3 bases; junction bases not matched to a gene: 4. The CDR3 extends over 14 amino acids. CDR1 and CDR2 (germline): KGHSH, LQKENI. This CDR3 reads CASSPTGDNQPQHF. The DNA for the CDR3 is TGTGCCAGCTCGCCGACAGGGGACAATCAGCCCCAGCATTTT.